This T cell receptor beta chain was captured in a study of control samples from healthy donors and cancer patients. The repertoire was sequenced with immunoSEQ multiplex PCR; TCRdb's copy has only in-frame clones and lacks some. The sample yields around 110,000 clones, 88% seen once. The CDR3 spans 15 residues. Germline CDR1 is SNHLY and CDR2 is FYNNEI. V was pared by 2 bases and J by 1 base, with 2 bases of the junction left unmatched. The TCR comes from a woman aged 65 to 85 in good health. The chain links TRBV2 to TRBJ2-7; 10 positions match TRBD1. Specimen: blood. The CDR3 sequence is CASSEWDRGSYEQYF. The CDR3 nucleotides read TGTGCCAGCAGTGAATGGGACAGGGGTTCCTACGAGCAGTACTTC.